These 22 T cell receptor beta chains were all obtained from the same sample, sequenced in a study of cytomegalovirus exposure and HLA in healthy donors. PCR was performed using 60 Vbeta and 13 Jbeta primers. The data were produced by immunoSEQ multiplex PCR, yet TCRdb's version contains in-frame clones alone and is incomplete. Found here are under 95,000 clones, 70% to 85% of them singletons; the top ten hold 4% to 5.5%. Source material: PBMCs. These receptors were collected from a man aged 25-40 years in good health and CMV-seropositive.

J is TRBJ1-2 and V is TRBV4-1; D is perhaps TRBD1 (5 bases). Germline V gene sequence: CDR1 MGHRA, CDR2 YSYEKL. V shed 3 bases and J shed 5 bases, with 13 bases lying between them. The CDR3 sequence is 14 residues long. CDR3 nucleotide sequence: TGCGCCAGCAGCCACTCCGGACACGCTTATGGCTACACCTTC. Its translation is CASSHSGHAYGYTF.

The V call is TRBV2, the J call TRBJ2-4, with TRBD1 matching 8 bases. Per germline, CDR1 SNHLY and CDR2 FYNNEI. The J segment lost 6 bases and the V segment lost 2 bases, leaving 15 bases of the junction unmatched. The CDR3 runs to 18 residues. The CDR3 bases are TGTGCCAGCAGTGAATTAGGCAAGGGTCAGGGGGCGATAAACATTCAGTACTTC. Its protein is CASSELGKGQGAINIQYF.

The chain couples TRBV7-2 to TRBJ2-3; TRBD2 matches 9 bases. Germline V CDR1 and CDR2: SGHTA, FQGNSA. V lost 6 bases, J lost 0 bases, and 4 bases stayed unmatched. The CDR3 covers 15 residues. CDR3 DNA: TGTGCCAGCAGTCCTACTAGCGGGAGCACAGATACGCAGTATTTT. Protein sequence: CASSPTSGSTDTQYF.

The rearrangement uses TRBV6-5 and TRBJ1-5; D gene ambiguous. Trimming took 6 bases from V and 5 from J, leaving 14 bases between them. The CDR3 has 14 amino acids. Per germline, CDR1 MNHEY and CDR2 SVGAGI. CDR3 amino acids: CASRTLQRDQPQHF. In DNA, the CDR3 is TGTGCCAGCAGGACCTTACAGAGGGATCAGCCCCAGCATTTT.

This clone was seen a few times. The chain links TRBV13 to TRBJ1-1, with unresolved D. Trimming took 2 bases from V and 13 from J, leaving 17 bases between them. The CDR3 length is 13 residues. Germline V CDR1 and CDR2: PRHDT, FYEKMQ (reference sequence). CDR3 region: CASSLPPDATVFF. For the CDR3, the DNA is TGTGCCAGCAGCTTACCCCCTGACGCTACAGTTTTCTTT.

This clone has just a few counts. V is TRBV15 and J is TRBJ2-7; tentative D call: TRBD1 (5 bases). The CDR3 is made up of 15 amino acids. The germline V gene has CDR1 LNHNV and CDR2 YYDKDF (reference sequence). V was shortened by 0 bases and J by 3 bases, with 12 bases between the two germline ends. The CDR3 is CATSRDGAALYEQYF. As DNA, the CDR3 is TGTGCCACCAGCAGAGATGGGGCAGCCCTCTACGAGCAGTACTTC. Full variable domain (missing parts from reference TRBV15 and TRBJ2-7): DAMVIQNPRYQVTQFGKPVTLSCSQTLNHNVMYWYQQKSSQAPKLLFHYYDKDFNNEADTPDNFQSRRPNTSFCFLDIRSPGLGDTAMYLCATSRDGAALYEQYFGPGTRLTVT.

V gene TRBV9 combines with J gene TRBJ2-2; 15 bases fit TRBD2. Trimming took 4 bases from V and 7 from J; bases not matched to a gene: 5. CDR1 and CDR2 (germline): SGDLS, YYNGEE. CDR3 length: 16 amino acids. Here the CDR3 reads CASSPGTSGRNGELFF. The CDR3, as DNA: TGTGCCAGCAGCCCCGGGACTAGCGGGAGGAACGGGGAGCTGTTTTTT.

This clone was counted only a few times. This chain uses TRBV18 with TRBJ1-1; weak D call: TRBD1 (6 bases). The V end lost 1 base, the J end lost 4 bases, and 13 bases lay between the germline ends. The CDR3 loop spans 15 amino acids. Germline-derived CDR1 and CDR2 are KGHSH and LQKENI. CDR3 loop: CASSPLRGPFTEAFF. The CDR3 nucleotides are TGTGCCAGCTCACCACTGCGGGGGCCTTTCACTGAAGCTTTCTTT.

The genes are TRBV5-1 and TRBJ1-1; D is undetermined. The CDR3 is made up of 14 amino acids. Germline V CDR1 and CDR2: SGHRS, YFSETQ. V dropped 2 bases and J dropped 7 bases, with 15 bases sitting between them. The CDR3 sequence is CASSFEGSPIEAFF. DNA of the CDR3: TGCGCCAGCAGCTTCGAGGGTTCGCCTATTGAAGCTTTCTTT.

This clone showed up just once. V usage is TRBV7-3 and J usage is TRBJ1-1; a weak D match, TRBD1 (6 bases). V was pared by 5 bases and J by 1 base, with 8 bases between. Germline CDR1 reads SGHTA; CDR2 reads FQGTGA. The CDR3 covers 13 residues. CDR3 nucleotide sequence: TGTGCCAGCAGCCGCAGGGGGAACACTGAAGCTTTCTTT. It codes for CASSRRGNTEAFF.

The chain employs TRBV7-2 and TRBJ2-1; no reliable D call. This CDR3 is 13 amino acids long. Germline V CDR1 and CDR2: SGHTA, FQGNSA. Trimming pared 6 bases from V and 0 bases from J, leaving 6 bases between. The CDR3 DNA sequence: TGTGCCAGCAGTCATAGCTCCTACAATGAGCAGTTCTTC. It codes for CASSHSSYNEQFF.

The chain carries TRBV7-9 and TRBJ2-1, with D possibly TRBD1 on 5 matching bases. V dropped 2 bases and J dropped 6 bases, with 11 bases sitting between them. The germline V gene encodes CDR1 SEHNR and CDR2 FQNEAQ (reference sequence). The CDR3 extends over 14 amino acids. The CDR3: CASSLFQGGNEQFF. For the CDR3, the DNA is TGTGCCAGCAGCTTATTCCAGGGCGGCAATGAGCAGTTCTTC.

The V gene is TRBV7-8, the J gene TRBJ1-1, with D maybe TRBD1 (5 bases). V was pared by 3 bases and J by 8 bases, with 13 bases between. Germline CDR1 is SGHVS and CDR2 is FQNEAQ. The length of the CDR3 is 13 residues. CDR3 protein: CASSLAGHREAFF. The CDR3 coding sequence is TGTGCCAGCAGCTTGGCAGGGCATAGGGAAGCTTTCTTT.

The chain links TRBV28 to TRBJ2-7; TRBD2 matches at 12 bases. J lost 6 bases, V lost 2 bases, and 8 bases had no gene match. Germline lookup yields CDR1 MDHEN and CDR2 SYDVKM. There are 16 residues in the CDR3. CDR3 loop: CASSLGGASGRGEQYF. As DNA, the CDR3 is TGTGCCAGCAGTTTAGGTGGGGCTAGCGGGAGGGGCGAGCAGTACTTC.

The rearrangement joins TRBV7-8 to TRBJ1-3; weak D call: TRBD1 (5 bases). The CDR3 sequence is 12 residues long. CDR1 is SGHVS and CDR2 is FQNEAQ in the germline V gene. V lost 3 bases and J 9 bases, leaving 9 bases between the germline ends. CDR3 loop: CASSFRRGTIYF. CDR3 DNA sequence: TGTGCCAGCAGCTTCCGGAGGGGCACCATATATTTT.

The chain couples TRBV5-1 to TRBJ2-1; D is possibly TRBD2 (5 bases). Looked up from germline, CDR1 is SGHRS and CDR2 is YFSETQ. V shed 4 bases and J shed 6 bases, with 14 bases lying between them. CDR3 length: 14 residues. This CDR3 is CASSKSASSNEQFF. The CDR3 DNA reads TGCGCCAGCAGCAAGTCGGCTAGCTCCAATGAGCAGTTCTTC.

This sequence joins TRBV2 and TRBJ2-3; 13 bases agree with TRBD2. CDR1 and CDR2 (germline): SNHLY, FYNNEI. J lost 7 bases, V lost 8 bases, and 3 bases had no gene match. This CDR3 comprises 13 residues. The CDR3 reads CASGTSGENTQYF. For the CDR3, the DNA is TGTGCCAGCGGGACTAGCGGGGAGAATACGCAGTATTTT.

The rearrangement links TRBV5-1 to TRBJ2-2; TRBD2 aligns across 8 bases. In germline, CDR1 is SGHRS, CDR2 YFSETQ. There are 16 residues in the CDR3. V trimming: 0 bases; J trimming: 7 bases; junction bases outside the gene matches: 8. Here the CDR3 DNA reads TGCGCCAGCAGCTTGGAACCAGCGGGGGAACTCGGGGAGCTGTTTTTT. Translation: CASSLEPAGELGELFF.

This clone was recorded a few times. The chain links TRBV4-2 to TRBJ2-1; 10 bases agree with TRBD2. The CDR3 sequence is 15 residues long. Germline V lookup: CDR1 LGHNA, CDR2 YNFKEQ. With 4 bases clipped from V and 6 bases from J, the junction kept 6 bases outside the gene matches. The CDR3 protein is CASSPLAGAFNEQFF. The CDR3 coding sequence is TGTGCCAGCAGCCCTCTAGCGGGGGCCTTCAATGAGCAGTTCTTC.

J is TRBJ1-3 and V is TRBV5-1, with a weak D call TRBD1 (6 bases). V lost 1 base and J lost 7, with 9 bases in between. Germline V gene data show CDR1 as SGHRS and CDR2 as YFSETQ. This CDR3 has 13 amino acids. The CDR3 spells CASSLTGSNTIYF. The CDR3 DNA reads TGCGCCAGCAGCTTGACAGGGTCGAACACCATATATTTT.

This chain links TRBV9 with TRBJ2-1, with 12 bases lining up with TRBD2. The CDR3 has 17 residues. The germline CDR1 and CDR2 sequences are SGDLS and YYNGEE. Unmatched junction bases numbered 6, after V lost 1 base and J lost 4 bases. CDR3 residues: CASSVRTSGIDYNEQFF. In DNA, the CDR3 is TGTGCCAGCAGCGTAAGGACTAGCGGGATTGATTACAATGAGCAGTTCTTC.

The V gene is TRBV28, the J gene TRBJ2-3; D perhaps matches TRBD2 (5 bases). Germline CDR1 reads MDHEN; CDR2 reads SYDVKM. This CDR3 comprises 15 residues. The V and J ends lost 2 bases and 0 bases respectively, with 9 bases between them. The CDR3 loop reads CASSLLGGSTDTQYF. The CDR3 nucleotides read TGTGCCAGCAGTTTACTCGGCGGGAGCACAGATACGCAGTATTTT.